What follows describes a single TCR beta chain. This specimen comes from a study of T cell responses to AZD1222 COVID-19 vaccine. Germline V gene lookup returns CDR1 SGHTA and CDR2 FQGTGA. V lost 5 bases and J lost 4, with 12 bases in between. The CDR3 totals 13 residues. TCRdb's copy holds only in-frame clones and misses some; the assay was immunoSEQ multiplex PCR. Altogether about 56,000 clones are present, 70% to 90% being singletons, with the ten largest covering approximately 16%. The clonotype comes from an adult in good health. The chain is built from TRBV7-3 and TRBJ2-7, with D perhaps TRBD1 (5 bases). The input for sequencing was peripheral blood, taken on day 0 of AZD1222 vaccination. DNA of the CDR3: TGTGCCAGCAGCATGTCCGACAGTTACGAGCAGTACTTC. Protein: CASSMSDSYEQYF.